This record looks at one T cell receptor (beta chain) sequence and its context. This sample was included in a study of blood T cell repertoires in COVID-19. Across the whole study: T cells, B-cell-depleted T cells, or PBMCs supplied cDNA or gDNA.

V lost 5 bases, J lost 2 bases, and 9 bases lay in between. Per the germline V gene, CDR1 is MGHDK and CDR2 is SYGVNS. This CDR3 has 13 residues. Study processing details: Amplified reference gene primers provided the basis for estimating nucleated cell counts. Here immunoSEQ multiplex PCR was the method, and the copy in TCRdb shows in-frame clones only, minus some. V and J calls plus clone size are reproduced from that table; the DNA served to infer D and trimming. The data show 300,000 to 350,000 clones, roughly 87% seen once. The TCR comes from a man between 18 and 29 years old with active or convalescent COVID-19. The chain uses TRBV25-1 and TRBJ1-1, with D perhaps TRBD1 (6 bases). Sequenced material: peripheral blood. DNA for the CDR3: TGTGCCAGCAGTTTACAGGGAAACACTGAAGCTTTCTTT. This encodes CASSLQGNTEAFF. Full variable domain (remainder filled in from reference TRBV25-1 and TRBJ1-1): EADIYQTPRYLVIGTGKKITLECSQTMGHDKMYWYQQDPGMELHLIHYSYGVNSTEKGDLSSESTVSRIRTEHFPLTLESARPSHTSQYLCASSLQGNTEAFFGQGTRLTVV.